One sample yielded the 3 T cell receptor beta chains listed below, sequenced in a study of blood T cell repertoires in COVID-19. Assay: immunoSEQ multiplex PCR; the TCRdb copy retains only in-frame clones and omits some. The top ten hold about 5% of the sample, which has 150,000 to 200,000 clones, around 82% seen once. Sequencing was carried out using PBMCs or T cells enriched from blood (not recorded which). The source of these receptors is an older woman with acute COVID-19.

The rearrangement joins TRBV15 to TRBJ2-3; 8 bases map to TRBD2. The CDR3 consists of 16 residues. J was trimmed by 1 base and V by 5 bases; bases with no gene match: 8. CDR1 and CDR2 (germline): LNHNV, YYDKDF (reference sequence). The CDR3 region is CATSPGGGIRTDTQYF. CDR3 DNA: TGTGCCACCAGCCCGGGGGGGGGAATCCGCACAGATACGCAGTATTTT. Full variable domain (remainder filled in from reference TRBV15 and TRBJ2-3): DAMVIQNPRYQVTQFGKPVTLSCSQTLNHNVMYWYQQKSSQAPKLLFHYYDKDFNNEADTPDNFQSRRPNTSFCFLDIRSPGLGDTAMYLCATSPGGGIRTDTQYFGPGTRLTVL.

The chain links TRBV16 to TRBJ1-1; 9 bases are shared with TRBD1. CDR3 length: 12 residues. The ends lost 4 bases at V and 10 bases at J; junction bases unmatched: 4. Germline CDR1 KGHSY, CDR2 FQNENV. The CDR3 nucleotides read TGTGCCAGCAGCCTTACAGGGGGCGCAGCTTTCTTT. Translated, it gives CASSLTGGAAFF.

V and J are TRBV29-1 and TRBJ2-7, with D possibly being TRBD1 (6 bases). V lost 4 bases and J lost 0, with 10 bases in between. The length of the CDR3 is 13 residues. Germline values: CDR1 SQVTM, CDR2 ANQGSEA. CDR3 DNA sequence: TGCAGCGTTGGTCGCAGGGGCTCCTACGAGCAGTACTTC. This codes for CSVGRRGSYEQYF.